Presented here are 4 T cell receptor beta chains from one specimen sequenced in a study of T cells in narcolepsy. Only in-frame clones appear in the TCRdb table, and some are missing; sequencing was by immunoSEQ multiplex PCR. This table has some 30,000 clones, about nine tenths appearing once. The sequenced material came from CD45RA- memory CD4+ T cells from PBMCs. These receptors all come from a human donor with narcolepsy.

The genes are TRBV10-2 and TRBJ2-3, with 8 bases that match TRBD2. The junction had 6 bases not matched to a gene; V was cut back by 2 bases and J by 8 bases. The CDR3 spans 14 residues. Germline V gene lookup returns CDR1 WSHSY and CDR2 SAAADI. The CDR3 DNA is TGCGCCAGCAGTGAGGGGGGGACTAGGGCTACGCAGTATTTT. This sequence encodes CASSEGGTRATQYF.

This chain connects TRBV7-2 to TRBJ2-3; D is ambiguous. Trimming removed 6 bases from V and 6 bases from J, with 10 bases in between. This CDR3 contains 12 residues. Looked up from germline, CDR1 is SGHTA and CDR2 is FQGNSA. The CDR3 loop is CASRFGTDTQYF. Written as DNA, the CDR3 is TGTGCCAGCAGGTTCGGAACTGATACGCAGTATTTT.

V gene TRBV6-1 combines with J gene TRBJ1-5; TRBD1 might be the D (5 bases). Trimming removed 6 bases at V and 2 bases at J, with 11 bases between. This CDR3 contains 14 residues. Per germline, CDR1 MNHNS and CDR2 SASEGT. CDR3 coding DNA: TGTGCCAGCAGGAAGGGGCCAGGCAATCAGCCCCAGCATTTT. It codes for CASRKGPGNQPQHF.

The rearrangement uses TRBV15 and TRBJ2-3, with D unresolved. This CDR3 comprises 18 residues. Looked up from germline, CDR1 is LNHNV and CDR2 is YYDKDF (reference sequence). The V end lost 1 base, the J end lost 6 bases, and 23 bases lay between the germline ends. CDR3 sequence: CATSRAVAASVQADTQYF. In DNA form, the CDR3 reads TGTGCCACCAGCAGAGCGGTCGCCGCATCCGTTCAGGCTGATACGCAGTATTTT.